Shown below are 8 T cell receptor beta chains from a single sample sequenced in a study of CD8+ T cells in alopecia areata. Treatment given: oral pan-JAK inhibitor, 5-10 mg twice daily. cDNA prepared by RNA extraction and subsequent reverse transcription served as the template for sequencing. This table comes from immunoSEQ multiplex PCR, and its TCRdb copy is limited to in-frame clones, with some not included. The sample shows about 160,000 clones, around three fifths of them seen only once. This specimen was CD4+ T cells sorted from blood, taken at week 24, from a patient treated with tofacitinib. All receptors come from a human donor with alopecia areata.

This chain connects TRBV5-1 to TRBJ2-1, with D perhaps being TRBD1 or TRBD2 (6 bases each). The germline CDR1 and CDR2 sequences are SGHRS and YFSETQ. This CDR3 has 15 amino acids. The germline V and J ends were trimmed by 4 bases and 5 bases, with 16 bases remaining between them. The CDR3 nucleotides are TGCGCCAGCAGCCGTCGAGGGGGGCGAGACAATGAGCAGTTCTTC. Encoded protein: CASSRRGGRDNEQFF.

This chain connects TRBV6-5 to TRBJ1-2; D gene unclear. This CDR3 has 13 residues. V lost 6 bases, J lost 5 bases, and 13 bases lay in between. CDR1 MNHEY and CDR2 SVGAGI come from the germline V gene. CDR3 amino acids: CASSKTAGYGYTF. The CDR3 nucleotides are TGTGCCAGCAGCAAAACTGCCGGATATGGCTACACCTTC.

This chain joins TRBV25-1 and TRBJ2-3; D is unresolved. CDR1 MGHDK and CDR2 SYGVNS come from the germline V gene. Trimming shortened V by 4 bases and J by 0 bases, and 8 bases separated the two germline ends. The CDR3 has 14 residues. CDR3 nucleotide sequence: TGTGCCAGCAGTGGAGGCGGAAGCACAGATACGCAGTATTTT. Its translation: CASSGGGSTDTQYF.

Only a few counts were recorded for this clone. The chain uses TRBV18 and TRBJ1-2; D is ambiguous. CDR1 and CDR2 (germline): KGHSH, LQKENI. CDR3 size: 15 residues. Trimming removed 3 bases at V and 6 bases at J, with 17 bases between. This chain's CDR3 is CASSPGASVGDGYTF. The CDR3 region has the DNA TGTGCCAGCTCACCTGGAGCCAGTGTAGGCGATGGCTACACCTTC.

The rearrangement links TRBV5-1 to TRBJ2-4; perhaps TRBD2 as D (7 bases). Germline values: CDR1 SGHRS, CDR2 YFSETQ. The ends were cut back, 0 bases at V and 1 base at J, with 17 bases in the middle. The CDR3 totals 18 residues. CDR3 bases: TGCGCCAGCAGCTTGGCTCCCAGGGGAGCGGGGGCCAAAAACATTCAGTACTTC. Encoded protein: CASSLAPRGAGAKNIQYF.

This clone was seen a few times. The chain carries TRBV29-1 and TRBJ2-2; D is undetermined. The V and J ends lost 6 bases and 6 bases respectively, with 8 bases between them. Germline V gives CDR1 SQVTM, CDR2 ANQGSEA. This CDR3 comprises 11 residues. This CDR3 reads CSVGTAGELFF. CDR3 bases: TGCAGCGTGGGAACAGCCGGGGAGCTGTTTTTT.

The count of this clone is one. This chain joins TRBV6-6 and TRBJ2-7; TRBD2 matches at 13 bases. The germline V gene encodes CDR1 MNHNY and CDR2 SVGAGI (reference sequence). The CDR3 consists of 15 residues. The J segment lost 6 bases and the V segment lost 5 bases, leaving 7 bases of the junction unmatched. CDR3 DNA: TGTGCCAGCAGTGGCCGACTAGCGGGGGGTCTCGAGCAGTACTTC. It translates to CASSGRLAGGLEQYF.

The chain couples TRBV4-2 to TRBJ2-5; no definite D call. The CDR3 is 13 amino acids. Germline loops: CDR1 LGHNA, CDR2 YNFKEQ. Trimming cost V 0 bases and J 3 bases, with 5 bases left between them. CDR3 protein: CASSQEAEETQYF. The CDR3, as DNA: TGTGCCAGCAGCCAAGAGGCAGAAGAGACCCAGTACTTC.